The clone carrying this T cell receptor beta chain was detected many times. The target antigen is unknown. CDR1 and CDR2 (germline): SGHDN, FVKESK. The CDR3 has 14 amino acids. Trimming took 6 bases from V and 2 from J; bases not matched to a gene: 3. This sample is part of a study of metastatic and nonmetastatic thyroid tumors. The overall study: The comparison covered peripheral blood and tumor or nodule tissue in malignant and benign thyroid patients. Broader study findings: It was reported that TCR beta diversity was significantly higher in malignant thyroid tumors than benign nodules, in blood and tumor.

As handled by the study authors: Built for papillary thyroid cancer, a distant-metastasis classifier drew on CDR3 differences across clinicopathological groups. MiXCR re-clonotyped the PCR reads for TCRdb. The V and J calls and clone size are TCRdb's, not the authors'. The top ten clones hold around a sixth of a sample with around 20,000 clones, roughly 17% of them seen once. None of the patients had undergone any treatment ahead of thyroid surgery. This chain joins TRBV14 and TRBJ1-2; TRBD1 aligns across 10 bases. The sequenced sample was blood. This sequence originates from a male donor with papillary thyroid cancer or a benign thyroid nodule (not recorded which). Some clones in this sample may be carry-over from other donors' samples. This CDR3 is CASSVGQGNYGYTF. The CDR3 DNA reads TGTGCCAGCAGTGTGGGACAGGGGAACTATGGCTACACCTTC.